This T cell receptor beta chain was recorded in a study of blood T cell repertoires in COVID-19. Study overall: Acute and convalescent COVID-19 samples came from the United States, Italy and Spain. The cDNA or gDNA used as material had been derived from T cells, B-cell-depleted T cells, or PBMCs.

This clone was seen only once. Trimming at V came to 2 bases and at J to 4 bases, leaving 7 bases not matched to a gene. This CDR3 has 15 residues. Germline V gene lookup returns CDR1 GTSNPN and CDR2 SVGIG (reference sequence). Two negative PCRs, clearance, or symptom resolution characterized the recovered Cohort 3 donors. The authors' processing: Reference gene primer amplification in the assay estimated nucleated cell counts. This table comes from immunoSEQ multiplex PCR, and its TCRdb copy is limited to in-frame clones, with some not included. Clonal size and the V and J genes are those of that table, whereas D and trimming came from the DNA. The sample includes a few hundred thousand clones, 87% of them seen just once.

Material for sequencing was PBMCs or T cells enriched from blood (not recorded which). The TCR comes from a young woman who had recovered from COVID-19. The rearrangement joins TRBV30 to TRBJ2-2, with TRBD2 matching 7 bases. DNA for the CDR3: TGTGCCTGGAGTTTCGGGCGGGGGACCACCGGGGAGCTGTTTTTT. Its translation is CAWSFGRGTTGELFF.